These 13 T cell receptor beta chains originate from one sample sequenced in a study of blood T cells in healthy people across ages (dated by TCRdb to the mid-2010s). Library generation was performed with 5' RACE. The listed sequencing device is Illumina HiSeq 2500. A second PCR of 7 to 11 cycles was performed with a sample-barcoded 5' primer and a J-beta primer mix. TCRdb reanalyzed the raw reads on its own, using fastp at Q25 for trimming and MiXCR for clone calling, and kept in-frame beta chains. A single entry per CDR3 protein holds the most common genes and DNA from its merged rows. The sample includes 600,000 to 850,000 distinct CDR3 sequences, with around 46% observed a single time. Of the sample, around a fifth falls within the top ten clones. Sequences were obtained from blood. The receptors originated from a woman aged 55-69 years in good health.

A remark on this clonotype: Possible read error: a much larger clone is one base away. The CDR3 coding sequence is TGTGCCGGCAGTTTGTCAGCGGGGAACACAGATACGCAGTATTTT. Protein sequence: CAGSLSAGNTDTQYF. The chain joins TRBV12-3 or TRBV12-4 to TRBJ2-3; 7 bases map to TRBD2. The CDR3 contains 15 residues.

The V and J genes are TRBV7-9 and TRBJ2-5; the match to TRBD1 covers 11 bases. The J call may not be correct, given that the DNA end is closer to TRBJ2-7. This CDR3 contains 16 residues. Per the germline V gene, CDR1 is SEHNR and CDR2 is FQNEAQ (reference sequence). The chain's CDR3 is CASSSLPGDRGYEQYF. The CDR3 DNA reads as TGTGCCAGCAGTTCCCTACCGGGGGACAGGGGGTACGAGCAGTACTTC.

This clonotype was seen ten or more times. The chain recombines TRBV3-1 with TRBJ2-1; 9 bases match TRBD1. Germline loops: CDR1 LGHDT, CDR2 YNNKEL (reference sequence). The CDR3 is made up of 16 amino acids. V dropped 4 bases and J dropped 5; count of bases not matched to a gene: 9. The CDR3 loop is CASSLLGTGKNNEQFF. In DNA form, the CDR3 reads TGTGCCAGCAGCCTCCTAGGGACAGGGAAAAACAATGAGCAGTTCTTC.

The V gene is TRBV29-1, the J gene TRBJ1-5, with 8 bases lining up with TRBD1. CDR3 length: 13 amino acids. Trimming at V came to 4 bases and at J to 7 bases, leaving 6 bases not matched to a gene. Germline V lookup: CDR1 SQVTM, CDR2 ANQGSEA. CDR3 DNA: TGCAGCGTTGCGACAGGGGAGTACCAGCCCCAGCATTTT. Translated, it gives CSVATGEYQPQHF.

This clonotype was recorded once. This sequence joins TRBV6-2 or TRBV6-3 and TRBJ2-5; unclear D gene. The DNA end is more similar to TRBJ2-7, so the J call may be wrong. This CDR3 comprises 15 residues. Germline V gene sequence: CDR1 MNHEY, CDR2 SVGEGT. The CDR3 DNA sequence: TGTGCCAGCAGTTATGGTTTTGGAACCCCCTGCGAGCAGTACTTC. Protein sequence: CASSYGFGTPCEQYF.

The J gene is TRBJ2-7, the V gene TRBV29-1; 7 bases map to TRBD1. The junction had 9 bases not matched to a gene; V was cut back by 8 bases and J by 5 bases. Germline lookup yields CDR1 SQVTM and CDR2 ANQGSEA. CDR3 size: 12 residues. The CDR3 is CSFGTDRDEQYF. Written as DNA, the CDR3 is TGCAGCTTCGGGACAGACCGTGACGAGCAGTACTTC.

CDR3 sequence reads: CASSLNLAGINEQFF. CDR3 DNA: TGTGCCAGCAGCTTGAACCTAGCGGGTATCAATGAGCAGTTCTTC. The chain couples TRBV7-2 to TRBJ2-1; 8 nucleotides line up with TRBD2. The junction had 7 bases not matched to a gene; V was cut back by 3 bases and J by 6 bases. CDR1 and CDR2 (germline): SGHTA, FQGNSA. The CDR3 consists of 15 residues.

In the case of this clonotype: A much more abundant neighbour one base away suggests this may be a read error. The V gene is TRBV10-3, the J gene TRBJ2-5; 13 nucleotides match TRBD2. Germline V lookup: CDR1 ENHRY, CDR2 SYGVKD. The CDR3 contains 15 residues. The CDR3 DNA reads TGTGCCACCAGTCAGGGACTAGCGGGAAGAGAGACCCAGTACTTC. It specifies CATSQGLAGRETQYF.

The V and J genes are TRBV2 and TRBJ1-5; D possibly corresponds to TRBD1 (5 bases). This CDR3 has 13 residues. V was pared by 6 bases and J by 6 bases, with 12 bases between. CDR1 is SNHLY and CDR2 is FYNNEI in the germline V gene. CDR3 loop: CASRGPRTQPQHF. The CDR3 DNA sequence: TGTGCCAGCAGGGGACCGCGTACTCAGCCCCAGCATTTT.

The chain combines TRBV7-9 with TRBJ2-7; 8 positions agree with TRBD2. V lost 8 bases, J lost 0 bases, and 9 bases stayed unmatched. Per the germline V gene, CDR1 is SEHNR and CDR2 is FQNEAQ (reference sequence). This CDR3 comprises 15 residues. The CDR3 sequence is CASSHRLANSYEQYF. In DNA, the CDR3 is TGTGCCAGCTCCCACCGACTAGCGAACTCCTACGAGCAGTACTTC.

Regarding this clonotype: This may be a read error, as it is one base from a much larger clone. This rearrangement joins TRBV20-1 to TRBJ2-7, with D possibly TRBD2 on 6 matching bases. The CDR3 totals 14 residues. Germline V CDR1 and CDR2: DFQATT, SNEGSKA (reference sequence). CDR3 sequence reads: CTAVSSVDRDEQYF. DNA of the CDR3: TGCACCGCAGTTTCTAGCGTAGATAGGGATGAGCAGTACTTC.

This clonotype was picked up a small number of times. The CDR3 is CASSLGSAGREREGLGAYNEQFF. The CDR3 nucleotides are TGCGCCAGCAGCTTGGGATCCGCAGGGCGCGAGCGGGAGGGCCTTGGTGCCTACAATGAGCAGTTCTTC. The rearrangement uses TRBV5-1 and TRBJ2-1; 10 bases align to TRBD2. Germline V gives CDR1 SGHRS, CDR2 YFSETQ. V shed 0 bases, J shed 2 bases, and the junction held 23 bases outside the gene matches. This CDR3 has 23 amino acids.

This clonotype was counted between two and nine times. The V gene is TRBV21-1, the J gene TRBJ2-2; the table calls TRBD2, which could not be checked here. TRBV21-1 is reported as a pseudogene. The CDR3 sequence is 16 residues long. The CDR3 nucleotides read TGTGCCAGCAGCAACCGCGGCGGGGCGAACACCGGGGAGCTGTTTTTT. Residues: CASSNRGGANTGELFF.